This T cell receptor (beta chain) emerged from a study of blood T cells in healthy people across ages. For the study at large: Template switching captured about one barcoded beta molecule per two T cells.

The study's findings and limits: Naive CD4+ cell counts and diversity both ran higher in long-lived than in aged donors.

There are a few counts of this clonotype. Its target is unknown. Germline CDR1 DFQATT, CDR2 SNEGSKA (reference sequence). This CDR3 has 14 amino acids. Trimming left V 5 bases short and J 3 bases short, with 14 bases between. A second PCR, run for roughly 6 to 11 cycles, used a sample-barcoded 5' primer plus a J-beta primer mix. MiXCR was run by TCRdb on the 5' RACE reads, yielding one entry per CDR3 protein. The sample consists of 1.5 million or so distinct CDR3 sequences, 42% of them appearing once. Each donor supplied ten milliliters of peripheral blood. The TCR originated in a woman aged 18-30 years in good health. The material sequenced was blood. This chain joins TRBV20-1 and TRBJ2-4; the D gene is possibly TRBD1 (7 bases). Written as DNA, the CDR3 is TGCAGTGCTGCAAGGCAGGGGGGCAAAAACATTCAGTACTTC. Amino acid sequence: CSAARQGGKNIQYF.